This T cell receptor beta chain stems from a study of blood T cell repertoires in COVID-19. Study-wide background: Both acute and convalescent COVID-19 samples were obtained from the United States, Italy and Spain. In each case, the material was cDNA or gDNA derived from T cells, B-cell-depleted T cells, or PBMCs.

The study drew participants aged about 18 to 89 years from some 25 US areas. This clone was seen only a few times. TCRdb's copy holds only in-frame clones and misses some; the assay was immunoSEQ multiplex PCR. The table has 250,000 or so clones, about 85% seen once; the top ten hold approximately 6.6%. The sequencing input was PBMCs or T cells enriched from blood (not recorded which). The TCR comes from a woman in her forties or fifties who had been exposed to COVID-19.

For the CDR3, the DNA is TGTGCCACCAGTGATCGGGTTGAGCAGTTCTTC. Residues: CATSDRVEQFF. The chain is built from TRBV24-1 and TRBJ2-1; D is uncertain. Between the trimmed V and J ends, which lost 3 bases and 9 bases, there was a span of 5 bases. This CDR3 is 11 amino acids long. The V gene's germline CDR1 is KGHDR and CDR2 SFDVKD.